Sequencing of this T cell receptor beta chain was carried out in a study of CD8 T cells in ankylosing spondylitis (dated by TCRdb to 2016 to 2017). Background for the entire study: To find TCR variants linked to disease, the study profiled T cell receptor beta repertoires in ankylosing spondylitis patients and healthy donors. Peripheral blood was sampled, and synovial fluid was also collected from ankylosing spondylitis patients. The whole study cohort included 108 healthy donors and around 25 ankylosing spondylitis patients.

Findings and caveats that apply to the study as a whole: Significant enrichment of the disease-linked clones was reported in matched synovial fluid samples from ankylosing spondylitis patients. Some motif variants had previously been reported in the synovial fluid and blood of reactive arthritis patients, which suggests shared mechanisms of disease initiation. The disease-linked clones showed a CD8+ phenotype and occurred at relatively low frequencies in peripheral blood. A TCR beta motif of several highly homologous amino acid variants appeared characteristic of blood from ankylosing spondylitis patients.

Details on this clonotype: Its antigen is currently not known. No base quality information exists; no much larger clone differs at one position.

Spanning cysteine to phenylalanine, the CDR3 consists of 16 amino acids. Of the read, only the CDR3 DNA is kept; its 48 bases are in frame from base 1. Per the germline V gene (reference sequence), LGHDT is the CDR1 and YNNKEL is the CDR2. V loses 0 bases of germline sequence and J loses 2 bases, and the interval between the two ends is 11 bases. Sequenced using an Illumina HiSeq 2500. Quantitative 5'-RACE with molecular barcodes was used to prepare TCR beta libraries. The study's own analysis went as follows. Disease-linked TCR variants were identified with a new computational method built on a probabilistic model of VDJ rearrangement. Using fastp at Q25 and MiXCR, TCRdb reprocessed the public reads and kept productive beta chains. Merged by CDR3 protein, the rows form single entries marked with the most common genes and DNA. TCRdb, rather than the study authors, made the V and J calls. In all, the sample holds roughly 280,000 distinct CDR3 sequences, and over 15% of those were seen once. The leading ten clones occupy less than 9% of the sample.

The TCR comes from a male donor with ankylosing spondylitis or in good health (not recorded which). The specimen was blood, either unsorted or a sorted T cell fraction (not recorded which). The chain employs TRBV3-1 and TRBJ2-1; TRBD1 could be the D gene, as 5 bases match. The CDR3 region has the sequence CASSQEGPDPYNEQFF. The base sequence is TGTGCCAGCAGCCAAGAGGGGCCGGACCCCTACAATGAGCAGTTCTTC.